This TCR beta chain was captured by sequencing in a study of T-cell memory formation after mild COVID-19. Study at large: Largely, the TCR clusters proved donor specific. Study results and limitations: Clones contracting over day 15 to 85 were CD4/CD8 balanced, with later expanders leaning CD4+. Researchers found some responding clones in pre-infection memory, a sign that cross-reactive memory joined.

Worth noting for this clonotype: Antigen: not known.

The CDR3 spans 11 residues. Germline CDR1 KGHSH, CDR2 LQKENI. V lost 6 bases, J lost 7 bases, and 2 bases stayed unmatched. TCRdb passed the 5' RACE reads through MiXCR, listing each CDR3 protein once. In the table there are 530,000 or so distinct CDR3 sequences, roughly 17% of which are singletons. The sample consisted of PBMCs or a T cell subset sorted from them (not recorded which). This rearrangement joins TRBV18 to TRBJ1-1; TRBD1 agrees at 7 bases. The sequence was collected from an adult woman who had mild COVID-19 (a few samples of this study predate the infection). Cell type and time point are not known. CDR3 in amino acids: CASSGDSEAFF. CDR3 nucleotide sequence: TGTGCCAGCTCGGGGGACAGTGAAGCTTTCTTT.